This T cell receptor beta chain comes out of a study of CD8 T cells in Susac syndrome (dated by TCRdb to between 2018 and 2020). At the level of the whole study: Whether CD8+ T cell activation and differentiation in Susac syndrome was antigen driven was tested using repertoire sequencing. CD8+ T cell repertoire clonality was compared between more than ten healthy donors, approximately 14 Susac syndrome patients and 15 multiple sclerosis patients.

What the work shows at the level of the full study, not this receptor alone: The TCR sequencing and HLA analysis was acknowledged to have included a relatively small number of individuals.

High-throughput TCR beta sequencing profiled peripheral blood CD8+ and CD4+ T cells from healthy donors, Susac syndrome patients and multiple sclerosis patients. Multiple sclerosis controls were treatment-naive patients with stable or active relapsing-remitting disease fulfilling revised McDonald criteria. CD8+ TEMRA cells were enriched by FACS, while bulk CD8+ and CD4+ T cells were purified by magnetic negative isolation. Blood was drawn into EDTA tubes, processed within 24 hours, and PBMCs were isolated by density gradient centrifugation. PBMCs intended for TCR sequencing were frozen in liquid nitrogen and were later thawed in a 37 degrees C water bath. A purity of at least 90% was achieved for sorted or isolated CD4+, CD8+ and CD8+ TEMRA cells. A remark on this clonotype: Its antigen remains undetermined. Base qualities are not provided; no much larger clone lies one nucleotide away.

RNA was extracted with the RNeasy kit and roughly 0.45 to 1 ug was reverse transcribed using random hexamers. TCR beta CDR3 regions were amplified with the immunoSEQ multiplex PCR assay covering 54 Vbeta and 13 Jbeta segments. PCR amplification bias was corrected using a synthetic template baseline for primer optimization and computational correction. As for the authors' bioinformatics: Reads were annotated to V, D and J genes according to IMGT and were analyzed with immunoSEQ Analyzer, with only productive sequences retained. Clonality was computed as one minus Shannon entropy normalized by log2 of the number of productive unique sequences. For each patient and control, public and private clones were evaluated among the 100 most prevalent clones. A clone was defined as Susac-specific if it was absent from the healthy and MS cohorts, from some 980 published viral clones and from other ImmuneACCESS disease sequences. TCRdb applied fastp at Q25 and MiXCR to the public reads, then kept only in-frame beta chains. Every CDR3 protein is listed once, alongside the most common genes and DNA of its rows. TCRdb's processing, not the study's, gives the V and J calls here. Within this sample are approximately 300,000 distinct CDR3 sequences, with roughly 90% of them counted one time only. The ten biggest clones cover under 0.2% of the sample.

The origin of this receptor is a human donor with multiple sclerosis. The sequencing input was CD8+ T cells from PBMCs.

The sequence in DNA is TGTGCCAGTGGACAGGGCGTCACCGGGGAGCTGTTTTTT. Its product reads: CASGQGVTGELFF. This sequence uses TRBV19 and TRBJ2-2; 8 middle bases align to TRBD1. The CDR3, from cysteine to phenylalanine, totals 13 residues. Only the CDR3 portion is preserved as DNA: 39 bases, with reading frame beginning at the first base. CDR1 LNHDA and CDR2 SQIVND are derived from the germline V gene (reference sequence). V loses 8 bases at its end and J loses 4 bases; junction bases beyond the gene matches: 3. The CDR3 plus the reference TRBV19 and TRBJ2-2 genes for the other parts give the full variable domain: DGGITQSPKYLFRKEGQNVTLSCEQNLNHDAMYWYRQDPGQGLRLIYYSQIVNDFQKGDIAEGYSVSREKKESFPLTVTSAQKNPTAFYLCASGQGVTGELFFGEGSRLTVL.